Each of the 18 T cell receptor beta chains below was sequenced from the same sample in a study of T cell responses to AZD1222 COVID-19 vaccine. The table came from immunoSEQ multiplex PCR; TCRdb's copy has only in-frame clones and leaves some out. The table lists around 120,000 clones, approximately 91% of them singletons. The sample consisted of peripheral blood, taken on day 0 of AZD1222 vaccination. The source of these receptors is an adult in good health.

This chain connects TRBV28 to TRBJ2-5, with 9 bases fitting TRBD1. Per germline, CDR1 MDHEN and CDR2 SYDVKM. CDR3 length equals 14 residues. After removal of 6 bases from V and 5 bases from J, the junction contained 7 bases not matched to a gene. The DNA of the CDR3 is TGTGCCAGCAGCCGACAGGGGGGAGAGGAGACCCAGTACTTC. The encoded protein is CASSRQGGEETQYF.

The J gene is TRBJ2-7, the V gene TRBV29-1; D perhaps matches TRBD1 (5 bases). The CDR3 loop spans 13 amino acids. The ends were cut back, 1 base at V and 7 bases at J, with 14 bases in the middle. Per the germline V gene, CDR1 is SQVTM and CDR2 is ANQGSEA. Here the CDR3 DNA reads TGCAGCGTTGAAGGCCAGGGAATTGGGGAGCAGTACTTC. This gives the protein CSVEGQGIGEQYF.

V usage is TRBV7-9 and J usage is TRBJ1-2; 7 bases agree with TRBD1. The CDR3 has 14 residues. From germline, CDR1 is SEHNR and CDR2 FQNEAQ (reference sequence). With 8 bases clipped from V and 2 bases from J, the junction kept 8 bases outside the gene matches. The CDR3, as DNA: TGTGCCAGCGGATCGGGACAGATGAACTATGGCTACACCTTC. Translating it yields CASGSGQMNYGYTF.

V usage is TRBV12-3 or TRBV12-4 and J usage is TRBJ1-4, with D unclear. This CDR3 contains 13 residues. V was pared by 4 bases and J by 4 bases, with 7 bases between. Written as DNA, the CDR3 is TGTGCCAGCAGTTACGGGCATAATGAAAAACTGTTTTTT. Protein product: CASSYGHNEKLFF.

The chain combines TRBV6-5 with TRBJ2-7; 11 bases match TRBD1. CDR3 length: 14 residues. Germline lookup yields CDR1 MNHEY and CDR2 SVGAGI. Trimming cost V 7 bases and J 4 bases; bases outside gene matches: 6. Written as DNA, the CDR3 is TGTGCCAGCACCCGGGGGGACAGGGGGTACGAGCAGTACTTC. As protein: CASTRGDRGYEQYF.

V usage is TRBV12-3 or TRBV12-4 and J usage is TRBJ2-7; D unclear. The CDR3 has 12 amino acids. The V and J ends lost 6 bases and 1 base respectively, with 7 bases between them. The CDR3 protein is CASSRFSYEQYF. The CDR3 bases are TGTGCCAGCAGCCGCTTTTCCTACGAGCAGTACTTC.

The chain employs TRBV6-1 and TRBJ2-6, with D unclear. This CDR3 contains 15 residues. The V end lost 3 bases, the J end lost 2 bases, and 8 bases lay between the germline ends. Germline loops: CDR1 MNHNS, CDR2 SASEGT. In nucleotides, the CDR3 is TGTGCCAGCAGTGAGGGCCAAACTGGGGCCAACGTCCTGACTTTC. Translation gives CASSEGQTGANVLTF.

This clone came up once. The rearrangement uses TRBV3-1 (or the pseudogene TRBV3-2) and TRBJ2-7; a possible D gene is TRBD1 (5 bases). The germline V gene encodes CDR1 LGHDT and CDR2 YNNKEL (reference sequence). Trimming removed 0 bases from V and 7 bases from J, with 16 bases in between. CDR3 size: 15 residues. The CDR3 sequence: CASSQEGPTAGEQYF. The CDR3 region has the DNA TGTGCCAGCAGCCAAGAAGGACCAACCGCAGGGGAGCAGTACTTC.

The V gene is TRBV19, the J gene TRBJ1-2; D not certain. Trimming stripped 1 base from V and 5 bases from J, with 8 bases between. The CDR3 totals 13 residues. CDR1 LNHDA and CDR2 SQIVND come from the germline V gene (reference sequence). The CDR3, as DNA: TGTGCCAGTAGTATAGGGCCGAGTTATGGCTACACCTTC. Its protein is CASSIGPSYGYTF.

The rearrangement uses TRBV6-5 and TRBJ2-5; no clear D. There are 13 residues in the CDR3. The germline V and J ends were trimmed by 8 bases and 1 base, with 11 bases remaining between them. Germline V gene data show CDR1 as MNHEY and CDR2 as SVGAGI. The CDR3 protein is CASAEWLQETQYF. CDR3 in DNA: TGTGCCAGCGCAGAGTGGCTCCAAGAGACCCAGTACTTC.

This chain joins TRBV24-1 and TRBJ1-5; no reliable D call. Germline CDR1 is KGHDR and CDR2 is SFDVKD. V lost 1 base to trimming and J lost 5 bases, with 8 bases between them. The CDR3 covers 14 residues. This CDR3 is CATSDFPRHQPQHF. DNA for the CDR3: TGTGCCACCAGTGATTTCCCCAGGCATCAGCCCCAGCATTTT.

V gene TRBV6-1 combines with J gene TRBJ1-2; no definite D call. Germline CDR1 MNHNS, CDR2 SASEGT. The V end lost 0 bases, the J end lost 2 bases, and 4 bases lay between the germline ends. The CDR3 covers 13 residues. The CDR3 reads CASSEAGNYGYTF. CDR3 nucleotides: TGTGCCAGCAGTGAAGCCGGCAACTATGGCTACACCTTC.

The chain joins TRBV30 to TRBJ1-3; unclear D gene. This CDR3 is built from 15 residues. Trimming pared 4 bases from V and 0 bases from J, leaving 13 bases between. Germline loops: CDR1 GTSNPN, CDR2 SVGIG (reference sequence). The CDR3 reads CAWKREGISGNTIYF. In nucleotides, the CDR3 is TGTGCCTGGAAACGGGAGGGAATCTCTGGAAACACCATATATTTT. Variable domain in full (rest from reference TRBV30 and TRBJ1-3): SQTIHQWPATLVQPVGSPLSLECTVEGTSNPNLYWYRQAAGRGLQLLFYSVGIGQISSEVPQNLSASRPQDRQFILSSKKLLLSDSGFYLCAWKREGISGNTIYFGEGSWLTVV.

This chain connects TRBV12-3 or TRBV12-4 to TRBJ1-4; 8 nucleotides align to TRBD1. V shed 6 bases, J shed 8 bases, and the junction held 5 bases outside the gene matches. There are 13 residues in the CDR3. This chain's CDR3 is CASRTGEYEKLFF. The CDR3 nucleotides are TGTGCCAGCAGGACAGGGGAATACGAAAAACTGTTTTTT.

This clone has only one observation. This chain links TRBV3-1 (or the pseudogene TRBV3-2) with TRBJ2-5, with no clear D. V was trimmed by 5 bases and J by 5 bases, leaving 27 bases between them. CDR1 is LGHDT, CDR2 YNNKEL, per germline (reference sequence). The CDR3 runs to 18 residues. CDR3 region: CASSGGPASSIIWETQYF. CDR3 coding DNA: TGTGCCAGCAGCGGTGGGCCGGCTAGTTCTATTATTTGGGAGACCCAGTACTTC.

This chain uses TRBV6-5 with TRBJ1-2; D remains ambiguous. There are 13 residues in the CDR3. V was clipped by 0 bases and J by 8 bases, with 10 bases between them. In germline, CDR1 is MNHEY, CDR2 SVGAGI. CDR3 bases: TGTGCCAGCAGTTACTCGATTTTCGAGGGCTACACCTTC. It is translated as CASSYSIFEGYTF.

This clone was seen ten or more times. The J gene is TRBJ2-3, the V gene TRBV4-1; the D gene is possibly TRBD2 (6 bases). The CDR3 is 16 amino acids. CDR1 and CDR2 from the germline V gene are MGHRA and YSYEKL. Trimming shortened V by 0 bases and J by 0 bases, and 10 bases separated the two germline ends. The DNA of the CDR3 is TGCGCCAGCAGCCAAGAGTCGGGGAGGAGCACAGATACGCAGTATTTT. Its translation: CASSQESGRSTDTQYF.

This chain links TRBV10-3 with TRBJ1-3; D unclear. This CDR3 contains 15 residues. V lost 6 bases to trimming and J lost 0 bases, with 12 bases between them. Germline V CDR1 and CDR2: ENHRY, SYGVKD. The CDR3 is CAIRAITRSGNTIYF. In DNA form, the CDR3 reads TGTGCCATCAGGGCCATCACACGCTCTGGAAACACCATATATTTT.